A selection of T cell receptor beta chains follows, all from one sample in a study of vaccination effects on CD4 cells after COVID-19. These TCRs' antigens remain unknown. Generated by immunoSEQ multiplex PCR, the TCRdb table keeps only in-frame clones and is missing some. The repertoire holds about 70,000 clones, with 80% as singletons. The input for sequencing was CD4+ T cells from PBMCs cultured with SARS-CoV-2 spike peptides, taken before COVID-19 vaccination. All receptors derive from a human donor who received a COVID-19 vaccine. Each CDR3 is given with its conserved first and last residue. A D gene is named only where the DNA matches it firmly. Clone size is stated in some rows and not others, as once, few, many or a class when expanded.

clone_size	v_call	j_call	d_call	cdr3_aa	cdr3_nt
few	TRBV11-3	TRBJ2-2	-	CASTRDTNTGELFF	TGTGCCAGCACCCGAGACACTAACACCGGGGAGCTGTTTTTT
-	TRBV4-1	TRBJ1-3	-	CASSLQGSDTIYF	TGCGCCAGCAGCCTACAGGGATCCGACACCATATATTTT
-	TRBV5-8	TRBJ1-1	-	CASSFGGLGTEAFF	TGTGCCAGCAGCTTCGGGGGATTAGGCACTGAAGCTTTCTTT
-	TRBV18	TRBJ2-5	TRBD2	CASSPDLGGYQETQYF	TGTGCCAGCTCACCCGACCTGGGGGGGTACCAAGAGACCCAGTACTTC
-	TRBV11-2	TRBJ2-1	TRBD2	CASSSTSGGENEQFF	TGTGCCAGCAGCTCGACTAGCGGGGGGGAAAATGAGCAGTTCTTC
-	TRBV20-1	TRBJ1-1	-	CSASPQGTAFF	TGCAGTGCTAGCCCACAGGGAACAGCTTTCTTT
-	TRBV5-1	TRBJ2-5	TRBD2	CASSPQLAGGQETQYF	TGCGCCAGCAGCCCCCAACTAGCGGGGGGGCAAGAGACCCAGTACTTC
-	TRBV19	TRBJ2-4	-	CATSRTGSDIQYF	TGTGCCACCAGTCGCACAGGGAGCGACATTCAGTACTTC
-	TRBV6-1	TRBJ2-6	-	CASSAFAPIFSGGANVLTF	TGTGCCAGCAGTGCTTTCGCTCCTATATTCTCTGGTGGGGCCAACGTCCTGACTTTC
-	TRBV7-9	TRBJ2-2	-	CASSYVYGELFF	TGTGCCAGCAGCTATGTATACGGGGAGCTGTTTTTT
-	TRBV5-5	TRBJ1-3	TRBD1	CASSLMTGLLSGNTIYF	TGTGCCAGCAGCTTGATGACAGGGCTGCTGTCTGGAAACACCATATATTTT
-	TRBV30	TRBJ2-4	-	CAWSSTVGKNIQYF	TGTGCCTGGAGTTCGACAGTCGGCAAAAACATTCAGTACTTC
-	TRBV4-3	TRBJ2-3	TRBD1	CASSQSRQGGSDTQYF	TGCGCCAGCAGCCAGTCACGACAGGGCGGGTCAGATACGCAGTATTTT
once	TRBV18	TRBJ1-2	-	CASSPIGQSYLGYTF	TGTGCCAGCTCACCTATTGGACAATCGTATTTGGGCTACACCTTC
-	TRBV5-1	TRBJ2-4	-	CASSPGPERRDIQYF	TGCGCCAGCAGCCCGGGACCAGAGCGCAGAGACATTCAGTACTTC
-	TRBV2	TRBJ2-5	-	CASTRGLLKVPKETQYF	TGTGCCAGTACCAGGGGTTTGTTAAAGGTCCCCAAAGAGACCCAGTACTTC
-	TRBV6-5	TRBJ2-3	-	CASRRGTASTDTQYF	TGTGCCAGCAGACGGGGGACTGCTAGCACAGATACGCAGTATTTT
-	TRBV10-1	TRBJ1-1	-	CASSATRGGTEAFF	TGCGCCAGCAGTGCTACCAGGGGAGGAACTGAAGCTTTCTTT
few	TRBV24-1	TRBJ1-2	-	CATSDETDPYGYTF	TGTGCCACCAGTGACGAGACAGACCCCTATGGCTACACCTTC
-	TRBV5-1	TRBJ2-5	TRBD2	CASSLILAGGTQYF	TGCGCCAGCAGCTTGATACTAGCGGGAGGGACCCAGTACTTC
once	TRBV19	TRBJ2-2	-	CASSMGGHTGELFF	TGTGCCAGTAGTATGGGGGGGCACACCGGGGAGCTGTTTTTT
-	TRBV30	TRBJ2-1	TRBD2	CAWSVLPTSDDEQFF	TGTGCCTGGAGTGTACTCCCCACTAGCGATGATGAGCAGTTCTTC
-	TRBV9	TRBJ1-1	-	CASSGRGEVGARGAFF	TGTGCCAGCAGCGGGCGGGGTGAGGTGGGGGCCCGGGGAGCTTTCTTT
-	TRBV7-3	TRBJ2-2	-	CASSPDGTGELFF	TGTGCCAGCAGCCCCGACGGCACCGGGGAGCTGTTTTTT
-	TRBV4-1	TRBJ2-3	TRBD2	CASSSSGLGGPFF	TGCGCCAGCAGCTCCTCGGGACTAGGAGGGCCATTTTTT
few	TRBV20-1	TRBJ1-5	TRBD1	CSASTGGNQPQHF	TGCAGTGCTAGTACAGGGGGCAATCAGCCCCAGCATTTT
-	TRBV7-6	TRBJ2-5	-	CASSLQETQYF	TGTGCCAGCAGCCTCCAAGAGACCCAGTACTTC
-	TRBV6-1	TRBJ1-2	-	CASSEASDANYGYTF	TGTGCCAGCAGTGAAGCTAGTGACGCTAACTATGGCTACACCTTC
few	TRBV7-9	TRBJ1-6	-	CASSLAETRNSPLHF	TGTGCCAGCAGCTTAGCAGAGACAAGGAATTCACCCCTCCACTTT
-	TRBV12-3/TRBV12-4	TRBJ1-5	-	CASTNSRNQPQHF	TGTGCCAGCACAAACAGCCGCAATCAGCCCCAGCATTTT
-	TRBV24-1	TRBJ2-1	TRBD1	CATSEPPGTGAYNEQFF	TGTGCCACCAGTGAGCCCCCCGGGACAGGGGCGTACAATGAGCAGTTCTTC
-	TRBV2	TRBJ2-4	TRBD2	CASISGTGGKNIQYF	TGTGCCAGCATTAGCGGGACGGGCGGAAAAAACATTCAGTACTTC
-	TRBV10-3	TRBJ2-5	TRBD1	CAISESMRGPNRETQYF	TGTGCCATCAGTGAGTCGATGAGGGGGCCAAATCGAGAGACCCAGTACTTC